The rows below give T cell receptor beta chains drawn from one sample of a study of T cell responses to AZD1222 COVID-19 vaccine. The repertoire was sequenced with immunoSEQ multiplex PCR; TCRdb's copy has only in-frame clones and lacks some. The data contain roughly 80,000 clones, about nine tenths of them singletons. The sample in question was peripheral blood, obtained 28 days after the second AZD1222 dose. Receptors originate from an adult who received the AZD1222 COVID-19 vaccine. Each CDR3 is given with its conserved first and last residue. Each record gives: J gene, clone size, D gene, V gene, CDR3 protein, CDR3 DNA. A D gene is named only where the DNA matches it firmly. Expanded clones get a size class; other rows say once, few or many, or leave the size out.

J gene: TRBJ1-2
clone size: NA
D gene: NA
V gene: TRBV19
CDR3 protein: CASNLPGEANYGYTF
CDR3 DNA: TGTGCCAGTAATCTCCCGGGAGAAGCTAACTATGGCTACACCTTC

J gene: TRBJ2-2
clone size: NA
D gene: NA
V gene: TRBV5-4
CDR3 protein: CASSPQNRDTGELFF
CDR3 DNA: TGTGCCAGCAGCCCTCAGAACAGGGACACCGGGGAGCTGTTTTTT

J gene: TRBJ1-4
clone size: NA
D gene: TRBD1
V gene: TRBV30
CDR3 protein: CAWSVGQGGSRLFF
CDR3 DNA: TGTGCCTGGAGTGTGGGTCAGGGGGGATCCAGACTGTTTTTT

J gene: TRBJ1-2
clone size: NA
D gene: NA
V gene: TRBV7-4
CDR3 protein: CASIPRASLRATNYGYTF
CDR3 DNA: TGTGCCAGCATTCCCCGGGCCTCCCTAAGGGCAACTAACTATGGCTACACCTTC

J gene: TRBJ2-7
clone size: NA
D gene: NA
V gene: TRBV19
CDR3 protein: CASSIRTGGSYEQYF
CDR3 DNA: TGTGCCAGTAGTATCCGGACAGGAGGGTCCTACGAGCAGTACTTC

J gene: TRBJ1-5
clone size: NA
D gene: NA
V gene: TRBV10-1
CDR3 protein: CASSENSNQPQHF
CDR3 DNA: TGCGCCAGCAGTGAAAATTCCAATCAGCCCCAGCATTTT

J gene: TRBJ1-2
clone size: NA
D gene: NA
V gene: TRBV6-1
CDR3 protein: CASSELGRNYGYTF
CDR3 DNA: TGTGCCAGCAGTGAACTGGGCAGGAACTATGGCTACACCTTC

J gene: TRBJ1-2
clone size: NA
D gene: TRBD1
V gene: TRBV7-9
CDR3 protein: CASSLTRGQNRGYTF
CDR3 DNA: TGTGCCAGCAGCTTAACCAGGGGGCAGAATCGTGGCTACACCTTC

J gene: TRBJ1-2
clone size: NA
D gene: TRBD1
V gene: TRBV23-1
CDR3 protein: CASSRRQGPINYGYTF
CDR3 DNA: TGCGCCAGCTCTCGCCGACAGGGGCCGATAAACTATGGCTACACCTTC

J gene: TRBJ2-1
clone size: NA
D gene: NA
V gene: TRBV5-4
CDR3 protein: CASSIREDYEQFF
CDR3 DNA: TGTGCCAGCAGCATCCGGGAAGACTACGAGCAGTTCTTC

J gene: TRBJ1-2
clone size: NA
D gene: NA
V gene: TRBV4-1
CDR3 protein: CASSHRRDGYTF
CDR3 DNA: TGCGCCAGCAGCCATAGACGGGATGGCTACACCTTC

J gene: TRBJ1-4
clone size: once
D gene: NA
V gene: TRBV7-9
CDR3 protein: CASSLEQGLNEKLFF
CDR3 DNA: TGTGCCAGCAGCTTAGAGCAGGGCTTGAATGAAAAACTGTTTTTT

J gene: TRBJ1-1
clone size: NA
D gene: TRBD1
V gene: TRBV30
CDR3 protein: CAWSGQGREAFF
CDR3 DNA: TGTGCCTGGAGTGGACAGGGCCGTGAAGCTTTCTTT

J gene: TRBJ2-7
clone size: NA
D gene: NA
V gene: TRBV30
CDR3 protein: CAWSILSYEQYF
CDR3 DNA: TGTGCCTGGAGTATCCTTTCCTACGAGCAGTACTTC

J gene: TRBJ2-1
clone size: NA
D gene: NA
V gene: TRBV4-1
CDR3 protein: CASSQSTGEGNEQFF
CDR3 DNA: TGCGCCAGCAGCCAGTCTACAGGGGAGGGCAATGAGCAGTTCTTC

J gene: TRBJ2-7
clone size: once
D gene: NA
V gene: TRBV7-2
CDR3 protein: CASSLPDGSYEQYF
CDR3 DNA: TGTGCCAGCAGCCTCCCGGACGGCTCCTACGAGCAGTACTTC

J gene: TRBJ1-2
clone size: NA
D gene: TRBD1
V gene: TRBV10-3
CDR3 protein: CAISVGQGVVLDYGYTF
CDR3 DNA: TGTGCCATCAGTGTGGGACAGGGGGTCGTACTGGACTATGGCTACACCTTC

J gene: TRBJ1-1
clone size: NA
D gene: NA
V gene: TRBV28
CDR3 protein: CASSLLGLGTMNTEAFF
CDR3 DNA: TGTGCCAGCAGTTTGCTGGGACTAGGTACCATGAACACTGAAGCTTTCTTT

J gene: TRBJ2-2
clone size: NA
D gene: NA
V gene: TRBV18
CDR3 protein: CASSLGTANTGELFF
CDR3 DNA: TGTGCCAGCTCACTCGGGACTGCGAACACCGGGGAGCTGTTTTTT

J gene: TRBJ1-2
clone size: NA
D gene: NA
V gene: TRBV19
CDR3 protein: CASSPPGRANSNYGYTF
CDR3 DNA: TGTGCCAGTAGTCCGCCCGGTCGGGCGAATTCTAACTATGGCTACACCTTC

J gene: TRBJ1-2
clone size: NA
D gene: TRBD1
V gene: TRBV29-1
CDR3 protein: CSVAEHVQGAGGYTF
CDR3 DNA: TGCAGCGTTGCAGAGCACGTACAGGGGGCGGGCGGCTACACCTTC

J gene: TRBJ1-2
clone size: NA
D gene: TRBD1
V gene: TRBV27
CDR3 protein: CASHRRTGGEIGLRGYTF
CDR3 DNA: TGTGCCAGCCACCGGAGGACAGGGGGCGAGATAGGCCTTAGGGGCTACACCTTC

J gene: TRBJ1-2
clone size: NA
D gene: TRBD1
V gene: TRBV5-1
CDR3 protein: CASSSTGGGYGYTF
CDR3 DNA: TGCGCCAGCAGCTCGACAGGGGGCGGCTATGGCTACACCTTC

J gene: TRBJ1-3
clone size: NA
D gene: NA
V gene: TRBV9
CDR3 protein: CASSVTDGTRHGREGNTIYF
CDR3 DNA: TGTGCCAGCAGCGTTACCGACGGGACACGGCACGGACGGGAGGGAAACACCATATATTTT

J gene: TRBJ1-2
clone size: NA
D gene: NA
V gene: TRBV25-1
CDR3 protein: CASSPNRVGGYTF
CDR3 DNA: TGTGCCAGCTCCCCGAATAGGGTTGGAGGCTACACCTTC

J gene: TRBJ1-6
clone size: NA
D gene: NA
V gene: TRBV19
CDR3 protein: CASSISTGGRRNSPLHF
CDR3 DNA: TGTGCCAGTAGTATATCTACGGGGGGTAGACGAAATTCACCCCTCCACTTT

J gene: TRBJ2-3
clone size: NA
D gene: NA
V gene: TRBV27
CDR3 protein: CASSLKGRMGDTQYF
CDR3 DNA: TGTGCCAGCAGTTTGAAGGGGAGGATGGGAGATACGCAGTATTTT

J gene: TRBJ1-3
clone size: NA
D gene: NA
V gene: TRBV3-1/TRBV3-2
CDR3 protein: CASSQDPGSGNTIYF
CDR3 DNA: TGTGCCAGCAGCCAAGATCCGGGATCAGGAAACACCATATATTTT

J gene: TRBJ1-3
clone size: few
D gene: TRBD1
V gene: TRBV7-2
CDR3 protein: CASSLPGQTDGNTIYF
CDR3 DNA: TGTGCCAGCAGCTTACCGGGACAGACCGATGGAAACACCATATATTTT

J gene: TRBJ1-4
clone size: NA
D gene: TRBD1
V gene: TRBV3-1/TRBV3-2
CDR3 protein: CASSQVGQGEKLFF
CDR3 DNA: TGTGCCAGCAGCCAAGTGGGACAGGGCGAAAAACTGTTTTTT

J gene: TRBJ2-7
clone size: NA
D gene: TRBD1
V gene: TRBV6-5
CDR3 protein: CASSYSVGQVSYEQYF
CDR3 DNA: TGTGCCAGCAGTTACTCGGTTGGACAGGTTAGCTACGAGCAGTACTTC

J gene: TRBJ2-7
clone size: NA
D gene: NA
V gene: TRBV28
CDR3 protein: CASKSGTREQYF
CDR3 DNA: TGTGCCAGCAAGTCGGGGACCCGCGAGCAGTACTTC

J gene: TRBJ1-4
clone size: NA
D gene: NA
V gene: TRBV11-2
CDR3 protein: CASNTWGGSEKLFF
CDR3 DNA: TGTGCCAGCAATACCTGGGGGGGGTCTGAAAAACTGTTTTTT

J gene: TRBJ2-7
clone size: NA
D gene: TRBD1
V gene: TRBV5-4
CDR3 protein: CASSHRTGGFYEQYF
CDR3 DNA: TGTGCCAGCAGCCACCGGACAGGGGGCTTCTACGAGCAGTACTTC

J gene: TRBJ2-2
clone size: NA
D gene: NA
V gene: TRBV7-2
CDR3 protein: CASSPHLDTGELFF
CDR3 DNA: TGTGCCAGCAGCCCACATCTGGACACCGGGGAGCTGTTTTTT

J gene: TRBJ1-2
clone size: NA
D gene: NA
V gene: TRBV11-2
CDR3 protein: CASTIQGRVDYGYTF
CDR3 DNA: TGTGCCAGCACGATTCAGGGGCGGGTCGACTATGGCTACACCTTC

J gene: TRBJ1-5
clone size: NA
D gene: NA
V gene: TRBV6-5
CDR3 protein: CASSYSRDSNQPQHF
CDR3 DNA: TGTGCCAGCAGTTACTCCCGGGATAGCAATCAGCCCCAGCATTTT